A selection of T cell receptor beta chains follows, all from one sample in a study of T cells after posttransplantation cyclophosphamide. Measured with immunoSEQ multiplex PCR; TCRdb has only the in-frame clones, and not every one. The sample holds roughly 5,900 clones, about 2% seen once. Sample: PBMCs, taken 242 days after a stem cell transplant with posttransplant cyclophosphamide. Receptor source: a male patient in his thirties who received an allogeneic stem cell transplant from a related donor, was CMV-positive, and had no GVHD. Some T cells may be graft donor cells. The CDR3 runs from the conserved cysteine through the conserved F or W. The D gene is left open where the match is weak. Clone size is stated in some rows and not others, as once, few, many or a class when expanded.

TRBD2 | 15 | . | TRBJ2-3 | TRBV7-9 | TGTGCCAGCACCATTGGACTAGCGGGAGGAAATACGCAGTATTTT | CASTIGLAGGNTQYF
. | 16 | few | TRBJ2-7 | TRBV11-2 | TGTGCCAGCAGCCCCATGGTCGCGCCTCTACCCTACGAGCAGTACTTC | CASSPMVAPLPYEQYF
TRBD2 | 15 | . | TRBJ2-3 | TRBV5-1 | TGCGCCAGCAGCTTTCAGACTAGCGTGACTGATACGCAGTATTTT | CASSFQTSVTDTQYF
. | 16 | few | TRBJ1-3 | TRBV18 | TGTGCCAGCTCACCACGCAGGGTCCCTCCTGGAAACACCATATATTTT | CASSPRRVPPGNTIYF
TRBD2 | 15 | . | TRBJ2-7 | TRBV11-2 | TGTGCCAGCAGCTTGGGACTAGCGGGAATCTACGAGCAGTACTTC | CASSLGLAGIYEQYF
TRBD1 | 14 | . | TRBJ2-7 | TRBV6-5 | TGTGCCAGCAGTTTGGACAGGGGAACCTACGAGCAGTACTTC | CASSLDRGTYEQYF
. | 13 | few | TRBJ2-5 | TRBV11-2 | TGTGCCAGCAGCTTATGGCGGAGGGAGACCCAGTACTTC | CASSLWRRETQYF
. | 12 | . | TRBJ1-5 | TRBV19 | TGTGCCAGTAGTTGGGTCCAGGCGCCCCAGCATTTT | CASSWVQAPQHF
. | 15 | . | TRBJ2-3 | TRBV19 | TGTGCCAGTAGTACAAGACAGTTCCCCGCTAATACGCAGTATTTT | CASSTRQFPANTQYF
TRBD2 | 16 | few | TRBJ2-3 | TRBV18 | TGTGCCAGCTCACCACCCGCTAGCGGGAGAACAGATACGCAGTATTTT | CASSPPASGRTDTQYF
. | 13 | few | TRBJ1-5 | TRBV7-2 | TGTGCCAGCAGCTTAGTCTCCAATCAGCCCCAGCATTTT | CASSLVSNQPQHF
TRBD1 | 15 | few | TRBJ2-7 | TRBV2 | TGTGCCAGCAGCGCTCCGGGACAGGGGAGTCTAGAGCAGTACTTC | CASSAPGQGSLEQYF
TRBD1 | 15 | few | TRBJ2-7 | TRBV7-9 | TGTGCCAGCAGCTTCCCGACAGGGCCTTTTCGGGAGCAGTACTTC | CASSFPTGPFREQYF
TRBD2 | 15 | few | TRBJ2-1 | TRBV7-2 | TGTGCCAGCAGCTTCAAACGGGGGGGCTACAATGAGCAGTTCTTC | CASSFKRGGYNEQFF
TRBD1 | 15 | few | TRBJ2-7 | TRBV5-5 | TGTGCCAGCAGCTCCAACAGGGGAACCGGCTACGAGCAGTACTTC | CASSSNRGTGYEQYF
TRBD1 | 15 | . | TRBJ1-3 | TRBV7-2 | TGTGCCAGCAGCTCAGGGGGACTCTCTGGAAACACCATATATTTT | CASSSGGLSGNTIYF
TRBD1 | 15 | medium-sized | TRBJ2-2 | TRBV2 | TGTGCCAGCAGTCCTACAGGGGGAAGCACCGGGGAGCTGTTTTTT | CASSPTGGSTGELFF
TRBD2 | 14 | few | TRBJ2-1 | TRBV18 | TGTGCCAGCTCACCACTAGCGGGGGACAATGAGCAGTTCTTC | CASSPLAGDNEQFF
. | 13 | few | TRBJ2-3 | TRBV11-2 | TGTGCCAGCAGCTTAGGCGGGACAGATACGCAGTATTTT | CASSLGGTDTQYF
. | 13 | few | TRBJ1-2 | TRBV5-3 | TGTGCCAGAAGCCGAAAATGCGGGGAAGGCTACACCTTC | CARSRKCGEGYTF
. | 11 | . | TRBJ2-1 | TRBV30 | TGTGCCTGGAGCTGGTACACTGAGCAGTTCTTC | CAWSWYTEQFF
. | 14 | medium-sized | TRBJ2-7 | TRBV6-5 | TGTGCCAGCAGTTACACAGGGAAATCCTACGAGCAGTACTTC | CASSYTGKSYEQYF
. | 15 | . | TRBJ2-2 | TRBV11-2 | TGTGCCAGCAGAGTCCCGGGGACGAACACCGGGGAGCTGTTTTTT | CASRVPGTNTGELFF
TRBD2 | 16 | few | TRBJ2-3 | TRBV5-1 | TGCGCCAGCAGCTTATTTGCGGGGGGTGACACAGATACGCAGTATTTT | CASSLFAGGDTDTQYF
. | 13 | . | TRBJ2-7 | TRBV21-1 | TGTGCCAGCAGCCAGGGGCTATCAGGAGAGCAGTACTTC | CASSQGLSGEQYF
. | 13 | . | TRBJ1-1 | TRBV6-5 | TGTGCCAGCAGTTATAATTTGAACACTGAAGCTTTCTTT | CASSYNLNTEAFF
. | 12 | . | TRBJ2-3 | TRBV19 | TGTGCCAGTAGTATTTTCCCGGATACGCAGTATTTT | CASSIFPDTQYF
. | 14 | . | TRBJ1-5 | TRBV6-1 | TGTGCCAGCAGTTTATGGCAGGGCAATCAGCCCCAGCATTTT | CASSLWQGNQPQHF